The 15 T cell receptor beta chains below all came from one sample that was sequenced in a study of human T cells and chemical hapten exposure. This sample's time point: pre-sensitization, week 0. Documented treatment: therapeutic diphenylcyclopropenone sensitization with weekly scalp DPC. Each CDR3 protein gets one entry after TCRdb re-called the RACE reads with MiXCR. The repertoire includes around 380,000 distinct CDR3 sequences, over 5% of them detected once, and 7% to 10% sits in the top ten. The sequencing here drew on whole blood, taken in connection with sensitization to the hapten diphenylcyclopropenone (DPC). The receptor source for this set is a woman under 30 with alopecia areata. Some clones in this sample may be carry-over from other donors' samples.

This clonotype was counted ten times or more. The V gene is TRBV4-3, the J gene TRBJ2-2; D assignment may be TRBD1 or TRBD2 (5 bases each). CDR3 length: 16 amino acids. Germline values: CDR1 LGHNA, CDR2 YSLEER. Deletions cut 3 bases from V and 6 bases from J, with 17 bases between. DNA for the CDR3: TGCGCCAGCAGCCATAAAGGAAGGGGAGCGGCCGGGGAGCTGTTTTTT. Its protein is CASSHKGRGAAGELFF.

For the CDR3, the DNA is TGCGCCAGCAGCCAAGACGTACGCGGGAGCAATCAGCCCCAGCATTTT. Protein sequence: CASSQDVRGSNQPQHF. V gene TRBV4-3 combines with J gene TRBJ1-5; D is ambiguous. The CDR3 covers 16 residues. Between the trimmed V and J ends, which lost 0 bases and 1 base, there was a span of 10 bases. Germline V gives CDR1 LGHNA, CDR2 YSLEER.

This chain uses TRBV12-5 with TRBJ2-5; weak D call: TRBD1 (5 bases). Trimming removed 4 bases at V and 5 bases at J, with 14 bases between. This CDR3 is 14 amino acids long. The germline CDR1 and CDR2 sequences are LGHNT and FRNRAP. The CDR3 region is CASGSDLDMETQYF. The CDR3 DNA follows: TGTGCTAGTGGTTCGGACCTGGACATGGAGACCCAGTACTTC.

This clonotype turned up a few times. This rearrangement joins TRBV9 to TRBJ1-2, with D tentatively TRBD1 (5 bases). The CDR3 runs to 12 residues. Germline V gene sequence: CDR1 SGDLS, CDR2 YYNGEE. V lost 7 bases and J lost 4, with 11 bases in between. In nucleotides, the CDR3 is TGTGCCAGCGCCCAGGGAGGCTATGGCTACACCTTC. Its translation: CASAQGGYGYTF. Complete variable domain (other parts from reference TRBV9 and TRBJ1-2): DSGVTQTPKHLITATGQRVTLRCSPRSGDLSVYWYQQSLDQGLQFLIQYYNGEERAKGNILERFSAQQFPDLHSELNLSSLELGDSALYFCASAQGGYGYTFGSGTRLTVV.

This clonotype came up many times. The chain links TRBV18 to TRBJ1-1, with D unresolved. V was pared by 0 bases and J by 4 bases, with 3 bases between. Germline lookup yields CDR1 KGHSH and CDR2 LQKENI. The CDR3 contains 12 residues. The CDR3 sequence: CASSPPTTEAFF. The DNA for the CDR3 is TGTGCCAGCTCACCACCGACCACTGAAGCTTTCTTT.

This clonotype was picked up many times. CDR3 nucleotides: TGCGCCAGCAGCTTCAACATGCGGACTGAAGCTTTCTTT. It yields the protein CASSFNMRTEAFF. The chain combines TRBV4-3 with TRBJ1-1; D is ambiguous. The length of the CDR3 is 13 residues. Germline V gene data show CDR1 as LGHNA and CDR2 as YSLEER. Between the trimmed V and J ends, which lost 5 bases and 5 bases, there was a span of 12 bases.

The V call is TRBV29-1, the J call TRBJ1-5, with 7 bases that match TRBD1. Germline assignment: CDR1 SQVTM and CDR2 ANQGSEA. The V and J ends lost 5 bases and 6 bases, in that order; junction bases with no gene match: 7. The CDR3 sequence is 13 residues long. CDR3 bases: TGCAGCGTTAGAACAGGGGCAGGTCAGCCCCAGCATTTT. This sequence encodes CSVRTGAGQPQHF.

This clonotype was recorded many times. The J gene is TRBJ1-4, the V gene TRBV7-2; D call uncertain. V shed 2 bases and J shed 5 bases, with 9 bases lying between them. There are 14 residues in the CDR3. Looked up from germline, CDR1 is SGHTA and CDR2 is FQGNSA. The CDR3 is CASSLRAVNEKLFF. The CDR3 region has the DNA TGTGCCAGCAGCTTAAGGGCAGTGAATGAAAAACTGTTTTTT.

For the CDR3, the DNA is TGTGCCATCAGTGAGGGGGACGGCACAGATACGCAGTATTTT. Its translation: CAISEGDGTDTQYF. The V call is TRBV10-3, the J call TRBJ2-3; D is tentatively TRBD1 or TRBD2 (5 bases each). The germline V and J ends were trimmed by 2 bases and 1 base, with 7 bases remaining between them. The CDR3 sequence is 14 residues long. CDR1 and CDR2 (germline): ENHRY, SYGVKD.

The chain recombines TRBV5-1 with TRBJ2-6; D not certain. Germline V lookup: CDR1 SGHRS, CDR2 YFSETQ. V was clipped by 1 base and J by 1 base, with 6 bases between them. This CDR3 is built from 15 residues. For the CDR3, the DNA is TGCGCCAGCAGCTTGTGGCAGTCTGGGGCCAACGTCCTGACTTTC. Translation: CASSLWQSGANVLTF.

CDR3 loop: CSVEHVSGGWTEAFF. The DNA for the CDR3 is TGCAGCGTGGAACACGTAAGCGGGGGGTGGACTGAAGCTTTCTTT. V usage is TRBV29-1 and J usage is TRBJ1-1; TRBD1 is a possible D gene (5 bases). CDR1 is SQVTM and CDR2 is ANQGSEA in the germline V gene. CDR3 length: 15 residues. V was clipped by 6 bases and J by 5 bases, with 22 bases between them.

The table lists this clonotype with a few counts. V usage is TRBV2 and J usage is TRBJ1-5; D perhaps matches TRBD1 (5 bases). Trimming pared 5 bases from V and 4 bases from J, leaving 12 bases between. The CDR3 covers 14 residues. CDR1 is SNHLY and CDR2 is FYNNEI in the germline V gene. In DNA, the CDR3 is TGTGCCAGCAGTTCCGGGACGACTAATCAGCCCCAGCATTTT. Translating gives CASSSGTTNQPQHF.

The J gene is TRBJ2-3, the V gene TRBV19, with 9 bases identical to TRBD1. The CDR3 is 17 residues long. In germline, CDR1 is LNHDA, CDR2 SQIVND (reference sequence). V was clipped by 5 bases and J by 3 bases; unmatched bases: 12. The CDR3 DNA reads as TGTGCCAGTAGTGTCTCCGGAGGACAGGGGTGGACAGATACGCAGTATTTT. Translated, it gives CASSVSGGQGWTDTQYF.

The V call is TRBV11-2, the J call TRBJ1-1, with a weak D call TRBD1 (6 bases). The V gene's germline CDR1 is SGHAT and CDR2 FQNNGV. This CDR3 region has 15 residues. The V end was cut by 0 bases, the J end by 3 bases, with 11 bases between. The CDR3 DNA is TGTGCCAGCAGCTTAGAGGCGGGGGCGTACACTGAAGCTTTCTTT. This gives the protein CASSLEAGAYTEAFF.

The sample holds a few counts of this clonotype. The genes are TRBV2 and TRBJ1-1; 9 bases are a match to TRBD1. The CDR3 loop spans 15 amino acids. Germline lookup yields CDR1 SNHLY and CDR2 FYNNEI. Losses at the gene ends were 6 bases for V and 0 bases for J; bases not matched to a gene: 5. CDR3 in amino acids: CASRDRGHMNTEAFF. DNA of the CDR3: TGTGCCAGCAGGGACAGGGGACACATGAACACTGAAGCTTTCTTT.